The rows below give T cell receptor beta chains drawn from one sample of a study of cytomegalovirus exposure and HLA in healthy donors. Measured with immunoSEQ multiplex PCR; TCRdb has only the in-frame clones, and not every one. The sample records about 38,000 clones, approximately 95% being singletons. The sequencing sample was made of PBMCs. Receptors were obtained from a man aged 18 to 30 in good health and CMV-seronegative. Each CDR3 is given with its conserved first and last residue. A D gene is named only where the DNA matches it firmly. For some rows the clone size is stated as once, few or many, or as a class when expanded; others skip it.

D gene	CDR3 length	clone size	V gene	J gene	CDR3 DNA	CDR3 protein
TRBD1	13	once	TRBV7-3	TRBJ2-7	TGTGCTAGCAGCACACAGGGGGCTCACGAGCAGTACTTC	CASSTQGAHEQYF
TRBD2	15	-	TRBV7-7	TRBJ2-1	TGTGCTAGCAGCCCCGGGACTAGCGGGGGGAATGAGCAGTTCTTC	CASSPGTSGGNEQFF
-	14	-	TRBV6-6	TRBJ1-1	TGTGCCAGCAGTCCTCCTGGGGGCGATACTGAAGCTTTCTTT	CASSPPGGDTEAFF
-	14	-	TRBV21-1	TRBJ1-2	TGTGCCAGCAGCAAAGATGCGGGTTCCTATGGCTACACCTTC	CASSKDAGSYGYTF
-	12	-	TRBV7-9	TRBJ2-1	TGTGCCAGCAGCTTAGCAGGCGGGGAGCAGTTCTTC	CASSLAGGEQFF
-	11	-	TRBV5-1	TRBJ1-3	TGCGCCAGCAGCAACAGCAACACCATATATTTT	CASSNSNTIYF
TRBD1	14	-	TRBV5-1	TRBJ2-7	TGCGCCAGCAGACCAGGGGGCGCGGAATTCGAGCAGTACTTC	CASRPGGAEFEQYF
-	15	-	TRBV9	TRBJ2-1	TGTGCCAGCAGCGTAGGCTTCACTGGGGCCAATGAGCAGTTCTTC	CASSVGFTGANEQFF
TRBD1	15	-	TRBV27	TRBJ2-5	TGTGCCAGCAGTTCGCAGGGGGCCGGCCAAGAGACCCAGTACTTC	CASSSQGAGQETQYF
TRBD1	15	-	TRBV6-5	TRBJ1-2	TGTGCCAGCAGACATCGAGGGGACAGGGTCGATGGCTACACCTTC	CASRHRGDRVDGYTF
-	14	-	TRBV6-5	TRBJ2-3	TGTGCCAGCAGTCGAGGACAGAGACCAGATACGCAGTATTTT	CASSRGQRPDTQYF
-	14	-	TRBV5-1	TRBJ2-5	TGCGCCAGCAGCTCCCACGGGAGTCAAGAGACCCAGTACTTC	CASSSHGSQETQYF
TRBD1	15	-	TRBV7-9	TRBJ1-2	TGTGCCAGCAGCTTAACCGCGACAGGGGGGAGAGGCTACACCTTC	CASSLTATGGRGYTF
-	14	-	TRBV19	TRBJ1-5	TGTGCCAGTACCCCAGGGGCGGGCAATCAGCCCCAGCATTTT	CASTPGAGNQPQHF
-	19	-	TRBV30	TRBJ2-6	TGTGCCTGGAGTAGGGGGAGGGCCTTTTTCCGGGGTGGGGCCAACGTCCTGACTTTC	CAWSRGRAFFRGGANVLTF
TRBD2	16	-	TRBV18	TRBJ2-1	TGTGCCAGCTCATCTCCTAGCGGGAGGGCCGTTAATGAGCAGTTCTTC	CASSSPSGRAVNEQFF
TRBD1	15	once	TRBV7-3	TRBJ1-1	TGTGCCAGCAGCTTATCGACAGGGGATTACACTGAAGCTTTCTTT	CASSLSTGDYTEAFF
-	15	-	TRBV7-2	TRBJ2-2	TGTGCCAGCAGCCGTCCTAGAATCCTGTCCGGGGAGCTGTTTTTT	CASSRPRILSGELFF
-	13	once	TRBV14	TRBJ1-1	TGTGCCAGCACCCCAGGCGACACGGTTGAAGCTTTCTTT	CASTPGDTVEAFF
-	14	few	TRBV7-2	TRBJ2-7	TGTGCCAGCAGCTTAGGGACTACCCGGGAGCTGCAGTACTTC	CASSLGTTRELQYF
TRBD2	16	-	TRBV28	TRBJ2-3	TGTGCCAGCAGTTTATCTCCGGCGGGAGTGCCAGATACGCAGTATTTT	CASSLSPAGVPDTQYF
-	14	once	TRBV19	TRBJ1-4	TGTGCCAGTAGTTCACAGGGTGGAACCGAAAAACTGTTTTTT	CASSSQGGTEKLFF
TRBD1	17	-	TRBV7-9	TRBJ1-2	TGTGCCAGCAGCTTATATCCCCCGGGACAGGGGCACGTTGGCTACACCTTC	CASSLYPPGQGHVGYTF
TRBD1	14	-	TRBV7-2	TRBJ1-1	TGTGCCAGCAGCTCACAGGGGGCGCGGACTGAAGCTTTCTTT	CASSSQGARTEAFF
-	13	-	TRBV19	TRBJ2-4	TGTGCCAGTAGCACTTACCGGGATCAAGTTCAGTACTTC	CASSTYRDQVQYF
-	13	-	TRBV7-9	TRBJ2-7	TGTGCCAGCAGCTTAAGGGGGTTTTACGAGCAGTACTTC	CASSLRGFYEQYF
-	16	-	TRBV23-1	TRBJ2-2	TGCGCCAGCAGTCTGGGGCCCCAGAACAACACCGGGGAGCTGTTTTTT	CASSLGPQNNTGELFF
TRBD1	17	-	TRBV2	TRBJ1-6	TGTGCCAGCAGTGTATCCCGACAGGGGGCGGTGGGTTCACCCCTCCACTTT	CASSVSRQGAVGSPLHF
-	15	-	TRBV18	TRBJ2-5	TGTGCCAGCTCACCACCGATAGAAGGGGAAGAGACCCAGTACTTC	CASSPPIEGEETQYF
-	15	-	TRBV11-2	TRBJ1-4	TGTGCCAGCAGCTTGTTCGGCGGCTTAAACGAAAAACTGTTTTTT	CASSLFGGLNEKLFF
-	16	-	TRBV5-3	TRBJ2-7	TGTGCCAGAAGCTTGGAGTTAGGGGGGGAAAGGAACGAGCAGTACTTC	CARSLELGGERNEQYF
-	15	-	TRBV14	TRBJ2-7	TGTGCCAGCAGCCAAGATTCAGGAAGTTGGTACGAGCAGTACTTC	CASSQDSGSWYEQYF
-	15	-	TRBV19	TRBJ1-4	TGTGCCAGTAGTCCCGGGGGAGGGACTAATGAAAAACTGTTTTTT	CASSPGGGTNEKLFF
TRBD1	17	-	TRBV5-3	TRBJ1-2	TGTGCCAGAAGCTCCTCATCCGGGACAGGGAGGGGCTATGGCTACACCTTC	CARSSSSGTGRGYGYTF
-	12	-	TRBV7-2	TRBJ2-5	TGTGCCAGCAGCTTCGGAAGGAGGGAGCAGTACTTC	CASSFGRREQYF
TRBD2	17	-	TRBV7-9	TRBJ2-5	TGTGCCAGCAGCTTATCAGCGACTAGCGTCGGACAAGAGACCCAGTACTTC	CASSLSATSVGQETQYF
TRBD1	13	once	TRBV19	TRBJ1-1	TGTGCCAGTAGGACGGGACAGTTCACTGAAGCTTTCTTT	CASRTGQFTEAFF
-	14	-	TRBV9	TRBJ1-1	TGTGCCAGCAGCGCCCGAGACGGGGTCGCTGAAGCTTTCTTT	CASSARDGVAEAFF
-	15	-	TRBV5-1	TRBJ2-4	TGCGCCAGCAGCTTGGGGGTAATAGAGGAGGACATTCAGTACTTC	CASSLGVIEEDIQYF
-	15	-	TRBV6-1	TRBJ2-3	TGTGCCAGCAGTGCGAGAACAGGGCTCACAGATACGCAGTATTTT	CASSARTGLTDTQYF
TRBD1	16	few	TRBV15	TRBJ1-4	TGTGCCACCAGCTACAATCCCGGGACAGGGAATGAAAAACTGTTTTTT	CATSYNPGTGNEKLFF
-	12	-	TRBV11-2	TRBJ1-1	TGTGCCAGCAGCTTATCTGAGACTGAAGCTTTCTTT	CASSLSETEAFF
-	15	-	TRBV10-2	TRBJ2-1	TGCGCCAGCTATCCGCTCACCAGCTCCTACAATGAGCAGTTCTTC	CASYPLTSSYNEQFF
-	12	-	TRBV7-8	TRBJ2-1	TGTGCCAGCAGCATCCTTGACAATGAGCAGTTCTTC	CASSILDNEQFF
-	13	-	TRBV9	TRBJ2-6	TGTGCCAGCAGTCGCTCTGGGGCCAACGTCCTGACTTTC	CASSRSGANVLTF
-	14	-	TRBV9	TRBJ2-3	TGTGCCAGCAGCGTAGAATCTAGCACAGATACGCAGTATTTT	CASSVESSTDTQYF
-	15	-	TRBV5-1	TRBJ2-5	TGCGCCAGCAGCTTGGCGCCTGACAGCCCAGAGACCCAGTACTTC	CASSLAPDSPETQYF
TRBD1	16	-	TRBV28	TRBJ1-2	TGTGCCAGCAGTCCCGGGGGCAGGGGGGATTCGAGGGGCTACACCTTC	CASSPGGRGDSRGYTF
TRBD2	15	-	TRBV7-7	TRBJ2-5	TGTGCTAGCAGCCCCCTAGCGGGACCCCAAGAGACCCAGTACTTC	CASSPLAGPQETQYF
TRBD2	18	-	TRBV7-2	TRBJ2-3	TGTGCCAGCAGCTTAACTGGGGCGGGAGGGCCCCGCACAGATACGCAGTATTTT	CASSLTGAGGPRTDTQYF
TRBD2	15	-	TRBV19	TRBJ2-3	TGTGCCAGTAGGACGCGGGGGGCTAGCACAGATACGCAGTATTTT	CASRTRGASTDTQYF
TRBD1	13	-	TRBV6-1	TRBJ1-2	TGTGCCAGCAGTGAAACCACAGGGGTGTACTACACCTTC	CASSETTGVYYTF
-	13	-	TRBV5-1	TRBJ1-5	TGCGCCAGCAGCTTGGGGCCCAATCAGCCCCAGCATTTT	CASSLGPNQPQHF
TRBD1	12	-	TRBV29-1	TRBJ1-1	TGCAGCGGGTTCACAGGGGGCACTGAAGCTTTCTTT	CSGFTGGTEAFF